The sequence of this T cell receptor beta chain was determined in a study of identical twins. Template switching supplied a universal primer site; unique molecular identifiers were carried on the cDNA. Via MiXCR, TCRdb re-called the 5' RACE reads, giving one row per CDR3 protein. The table includes around 960,000 distinct CDR3 sequences, roughly an eighth detected once. Note on this clonotype: Its antigen is as yet unknown.

Points from the study as a whole: Cross-sectional statistics, not tracking of the same donors, supported the conclusions. For cord blood, abundant beta clonotypes had fewer insertions, unlike memory repertoires, which showed none.

Germline-derived CDR1 and CDR2 are SGHRS and YFSETQ. The CDR3 has 16 amino acids. The ends lost 0 bases at V and 2 bases at J; junction bases unmatched: 5. Another study also made use of these data, one on yellow fever vaccine responses in identical twins.

The TCR was taken from a woman aged 18-35 years in good health. This chain joins TRBV5-1 and TRBJ2-5; TRBD2 aligns across 9 bases. What was sequenced was PBMCs. In nucleotides, the CDR3 is TGCGCCAGCAGCTTGGGGCTAGCGGGGAAACAAGAGACCCAGTACTTC. Amino acid sequence: CASSLGLAGKQETQYF.